This is a list of T cell receptor beta chains from one sample in a study of control samples from healthy donors and cancer patients. Some clones are missing from TCRdb's copy, which holds only in-frame ones; the method was immunoSEQ multiplex PCR. The repertoire holds over 150,000 clones, with approximately 94% as singletons. The material sequenced was blood. These receptors all stem from a young woman in good health. The CDR3 runs from the conserved cysteine through the conserved F or W. The order of the fields is V gene, D gene, J gene, clone size, CDR3 protein, CDR3 DNA. A D gene is named only where the DNA matches it firmly. Clone size is not always given. Where it is, it says once, few, many or a class for expanded clones.

V: TRBV7-9; D: .; J: TRBJ1-6; size: .; CDR3: CASSFPDSPLHF; DNA: TGTGCCAGCAGCTTCCCGGATTCACCCCTCCACTTT
V: TRBV19; D: .; J: TRBJ1-1; size: .; CDR3: CASSIGRNTEAFF; DNA: TGTGCCAGTAGTATTGGGAGGAACACTGAAGCTTTCTTT
V: TRBV4-3; D: .; J: TRBJ1-6; size: .; CDR3: CASSQEGGSSYNSPLHF; DNA: TGCGCCAGCAGCCAAGAGGGGGGAAGCTCCTATAATTCACCCCTCCACTTT
V: TRBV3-1/TRBV3-2; D: TRBD1; J: TRBJ2-2; size: .; CDR3: CASRTGTATGELFF; DNA: TGTGCCAGCCGAACCGGGACAGCGACCGGGGAGCTGTTTTTT
V: TRBV6-6; D: .; J: TRBJ1-5; size: .; CDR3: CASSSTPFGQNQPQHF; DNA: TGTGCCAGCAGTTCCACTCCCTTTGGACAGAATCAGCCCCAGCATTTT
V: TRBV6-1; D: .; J: TRBJ2-2; size: .; CDR3: CASSELQGNTGELFF; DNA: TGTGCCAGCAGTGAGCTACAGGGGAACACCGGGGAGCTGTTTTTT
V: TRBV12-5; D: .; J: TRBJ2-1; size: .; CDR3: CASGPPSGNSYNEQFF; DNA: TGTGCTAGTGGCCCACCGTCCGGGAACTCCTACAATGAGCAGTTCTTC
V: TRBV9; D: TRBD1; J: TRBJ1-5; size: once; CDR3: CASSVAGGSNQPQHF; DNA: TGTGCCAGCAGCGTAGCAGGGGGTAGCAATCAGCCCCAGCATTTT
V: TRBV19; D: .; J: TRBJ1-1; size: .; CDR3: CASSITGQIWILRGFRVNTEAFF; DNA: TGTGCCAGTAGTATCACGGGTCAGATATGGATACTCAGGGGATTCCGGGTGAACACTGAAGCTTTCTTT
V: TRBV6-6; D: TRBD1; J: TRBJ1-5; size: .; CDR3: CASNLNRGSNQPQHF; DNA: TGTGCCAGCAACTTAAACAGGGGTAGCAATCAGCCCCAGCATTTT
V: TRBV11-2; D: TRBD1; J: TRBJ2-7; size: .; CDR3: CASSPQWTGDYEQYF; DNA: TGTGCCAGCAGCCCGCAGTGGACAGGGGACTACGAGCAGTACTTC
V: TRBV28; D: .; J: TRBJ2-7; size: .; CDR3: CASFHMWDEQYF; DNA: TGTGCCAGCTTCCATATGTGGGACGAGCAGTACTTC
V: TRBV7-2; D: .; J: TRBJ2-5; size: .; CDR3: CASSLGISGSQETQYF; DNA: TGTGCCAGCAGCTTAGGTATTTCGGGGAGTCAAGAGACCCAGTACTTC
V: TRBV29-1; D: .; J: TRBJ2-1; size: .; CDR3: CSVVNIRQPNYNEQFF; DNA: TGCAGCGTTGTCAACATTCGACAGCCCAACTACAATGAGCAGTTCTTC
V: TRBV7-6; D: TRBD2; J: TRBJ2-3; size: .; CDR3: CASSKTSGAGTDTQYF; DNA: TGTGCCAGCAGCAAGACTAGCGGGGCGGGAACAGATACGCAGTATTTT
V: TRBV6-5; D: TRBD2; J: TRBJ2-7; size: .; CDR3: CASSRGLAGDYEQYF; DNA: TGTGCCAGCAGCCGGGGACTAGCGGGAGACTACGAGCAGTACTTC
V: TRBV18; D: .; J: TRBJ2-7; size: once; CDR3: CASSPNAGFYEQYF; DNA: TGTGCCAGCTCACCCAACGCGGGATTCTACGAGCAGTACTTC
V: TRBV28; D: TRBD2; J: TRBJ2-3; size: .; CDR3: CASSLAGGNTDTQYF; DNA: TGTGCCAGCAGTTTAGCGGGGGGGAACACAGATACGCAGTATTTT
V: TRBV7-2; D: .; J: TRBJ1-5; size: once; CDR3: CASSLTRDNQPQHF; DNA: TGTGCCAGCAGCTTGACAAGGGACAATCAGCCCCAGCATTTT
V: TRBV7-2; D: .; J: TRBJ1-2; size: .; CDR3: CASIHTLEEPFTF; DNA: TGTGCCAGCATCCACACACTTGAGGAGCCCTTTACCTTC
V: TRBV15; D: .; J: TRBJ2-1; size: .; CDR3: CATSTTWVDEQFF; DNA: TGTGCCACCAGCACCACGTGGGTGGATGAGCAGTTCTTC
V: TRBV7-2; D: .; J: TRBJ2-6; size: .; CDR3: CASSRDSSGANVLTF; DNA: TGTGCCAGCAGCCGGGATAGCTCTGGGGCCAACGTCCTGACTTTC
V: TRBV7-2; D: .; J: TRBJ1-1; size: .; CDR3: CASNPGVTAEAFF; DNA: TGTGCCAGCAACCCGGGGGTGACAGCTGAAGCTTTCTTT
V: TRBV14; D: .; J: TRBJ1-1; size: .; CDR3: CASSPWPVGDNTEAFF; DNA: TGTGCCAGCAGCCCATGGCCAGTTGGGGATAACACTGAAGCTTTCTTT
V: TRBV6-5; D: .; J: TRBJ1-1; size: .; CDR3: CASRMGGTTEAFF; DNA: TGTGCCAGCAGGATGGGGGGAACCACTGAAGCTTTCTTT
V: TRBV7-2; D: .; J: TRBJ1-4; size: .; CDR3: CASSLRVVATNEKLFF; DNA: TGTGCCAGCAGCTTACGGGTAGTTGCAACTAATGAAAAACTGTTTTTT
V: TRBV20-1; D: .; J: TRBJ2-1; size: .; CDR3: CSASRGVRNEQFF; DNA: TGCAGTGCTAGTCGCGGGGTGAGGAATGAGCAGTTCTTC
V: TRBV5-1; D: .; J: TRBJ1-4; size: .; CDR3: CASSLEVVWGGRKLFF; DNA: TGCGCCAGCAGCTTGGAAGTAGTCTGGGGAGGGAGGAAACTGTTTTTT
V: TRBV24-1; D: .; J: TRBJ1-2; size: .; CDR3: CATSDLADYGYTF; DNA: TGTGCCACCAGTGATTTAGCTGACTATGGCTACACCTTC
V: TRBV7-9; D: TRBD1; J: TRBJ1-5; size: .; CDR3: CASSGGQPGSSFFNQPQHF; DNA: TGTGCCAGCAGCGGGGGACAGCCAGGATCATCTTTTTTTAATCAGCCCCAGCATTTT
V: TRBV28; D: TRBD2; J: TRBJ2-3; size: .; CDR3: CASSKSSGTSGSRPDTQYF; DNA: TGTGCCAGCAGTAAGTCGTCCGGGACTAGCGGGAGTAGACCAGATACGCAGTATTTT
V: TRBV18; D: .; J: TRBJ2-7; size: .; CDR3: CASSPPGGYEQYF; DNA: TGTGCCAGCTCACCACCGGGTGGGTACGAGCAGTACTTC
V: TRBV5-1; D: TRBD1; J: TRBJ1-1; size: .; CDR3: CASSQGQGIRSTEAFF; DNA: TGCGCCAGCAGCCAAGGACAGGGGATTCGAAGCACTGAAGCTTTCTTT
V: TRBV25-1; D: .; J: TRBJ2-1; size: .; CDR3: CASSSLYNEQFF; DNA: TGTGCCAGCAGCAGCCTTTACAATGAGCAGTTCTTC
V: TRBV24-1; D: .; J: TRBJ1-3; size: .; CDR3: CATASGNTIYF; DNA: TGTGCCACAGCCTCTGGAAACACCATATATTTT
V: TRBV7-9; D: .; J: TRBJ2-7; size: .; CDR3: CASSLASAYEQYF; DNA: TGTGCCAGCAGCCTGGCCAGTGCCTACGAGCAGTACTTC
V: TRBV6-2/TRBV6-3; D: .; J: TRBJ1-5; size: once; CDR3: CASSRPGWAQHF; DNA: TGTGCCAGCAGTCGCCCGGGATGGGCCCAGCATTTT
V: TRBV3-1/TRBV3-2; D: .; J: TRBJ1-4; size: .; CDR3: CASSPDSAREKLFF; DNA: TGTGCCAGCAGCCCTGACAGTGCGAGGGAAAAACTGTTTTTT
V: TRBV5-6; D: TRBD1; J: TRBJ2-2; size: .; CDR3: CASSFLRDRNTGELFF; DNA: TGTGCCAGCAGCTTCCTCCGGGACAGGAACACCGGGGAGCTGTTTTTT
V: TRBV2; D: TRBD2; J: TRBJ2-2; size: .; CDR3: CASSEWGLAANTGELFF; DNA: TGTGCCAGCAGTGAATGGGGACTAGCGGCGAACACCGGGGAGCTGTTTTTT
V: TRBV6-6; D: .; J: TRBJ2-7; size: .; CDR3: CASSYSRLASSYEQYF; DNA: TGTGCCAGCAGTTACTCGAGGCTAGCGTCCTCCTACGAGCAGTACTTC
V: TRBV4-1; D: .; J: TRBJ2-7; size: .; CDR3: CASSQPPPGEQYF; DNA: TGCGCCAGCAGCCAACCCCCCCCTGGGGAGCAGTACTTC
V: TRBV5-1; D: .; J: TRBJ1-1; size: .; CDR3: CASSLGRDTEAFF; DNA: TGCGCCAGCAGCTTGGGACGGGACACTGAAGCTTTCTTT
V: TRBV19; D: TRBD2; J: TRBJ2-3; size: .; CDR3: CASTPASPAGPTTDTQYF; DNA: TGTGCCAGTACTCCCGCCTCACCAGCGGGGCCTACCACAGATACGCAGTATTTT